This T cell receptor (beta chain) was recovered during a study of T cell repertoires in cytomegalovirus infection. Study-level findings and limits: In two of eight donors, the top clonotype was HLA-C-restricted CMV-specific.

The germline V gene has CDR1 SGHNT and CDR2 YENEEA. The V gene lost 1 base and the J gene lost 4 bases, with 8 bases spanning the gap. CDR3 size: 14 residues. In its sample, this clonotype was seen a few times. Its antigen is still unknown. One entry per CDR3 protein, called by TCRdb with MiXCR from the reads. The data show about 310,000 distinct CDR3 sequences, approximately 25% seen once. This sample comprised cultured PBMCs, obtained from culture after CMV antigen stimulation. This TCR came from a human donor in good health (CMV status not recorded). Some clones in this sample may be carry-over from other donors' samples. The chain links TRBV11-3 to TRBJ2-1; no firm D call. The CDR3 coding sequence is TGTGCCAGCAGCTTAGCCATCTTTTACAATGAGCAGTTCTTC. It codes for CASSLAIFYNEQFF.